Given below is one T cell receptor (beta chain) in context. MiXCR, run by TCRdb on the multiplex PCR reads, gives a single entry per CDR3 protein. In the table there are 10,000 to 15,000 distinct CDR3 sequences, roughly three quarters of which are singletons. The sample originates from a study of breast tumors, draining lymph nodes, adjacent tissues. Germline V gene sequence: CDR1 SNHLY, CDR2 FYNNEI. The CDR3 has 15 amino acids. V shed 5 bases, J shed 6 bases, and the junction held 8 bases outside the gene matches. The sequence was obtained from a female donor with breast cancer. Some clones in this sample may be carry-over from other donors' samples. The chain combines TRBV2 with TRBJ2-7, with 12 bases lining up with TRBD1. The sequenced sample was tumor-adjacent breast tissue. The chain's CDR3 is CASSREGTGGTEQYF. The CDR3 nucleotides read TGTGCCAGCAGTAGGGAGGGGACAGGGGGCACCGAGCAGTACTTC. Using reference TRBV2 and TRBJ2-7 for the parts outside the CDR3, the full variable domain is EPEVTQTPSHQVTQMGQEVILRCVPISNHLYFYWYRQILGQKVEFLVSFYNNEISEKSEIFDDQFSVERPDGSNFTLKIRSTKLEDSAMYFCASSREGTGGTEQYFGPGTRLTVT.